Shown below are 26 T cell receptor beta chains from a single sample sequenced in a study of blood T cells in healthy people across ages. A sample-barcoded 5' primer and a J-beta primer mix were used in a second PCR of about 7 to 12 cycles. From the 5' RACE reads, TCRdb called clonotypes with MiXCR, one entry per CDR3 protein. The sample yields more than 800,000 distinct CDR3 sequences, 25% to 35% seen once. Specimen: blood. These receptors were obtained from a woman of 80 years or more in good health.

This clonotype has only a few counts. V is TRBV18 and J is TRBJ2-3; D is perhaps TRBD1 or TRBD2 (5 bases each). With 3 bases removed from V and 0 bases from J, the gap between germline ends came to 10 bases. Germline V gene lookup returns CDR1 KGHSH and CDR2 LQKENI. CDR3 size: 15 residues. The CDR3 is CASSPLGVSTDTQYF. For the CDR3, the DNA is TGTGCCAGCTCACCTTTGGGGGTTAGCACAGATACGCAGTATTTT.

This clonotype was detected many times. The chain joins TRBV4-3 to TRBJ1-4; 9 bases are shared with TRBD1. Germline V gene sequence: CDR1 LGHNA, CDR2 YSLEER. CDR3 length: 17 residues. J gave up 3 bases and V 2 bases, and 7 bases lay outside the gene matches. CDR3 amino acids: CASSQSGTGRANEKLFF. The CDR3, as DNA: TGCGCCAGCAGCCAATCCGGGACAGGGCGGGCTAATGAAAAACTGTTTTTT.

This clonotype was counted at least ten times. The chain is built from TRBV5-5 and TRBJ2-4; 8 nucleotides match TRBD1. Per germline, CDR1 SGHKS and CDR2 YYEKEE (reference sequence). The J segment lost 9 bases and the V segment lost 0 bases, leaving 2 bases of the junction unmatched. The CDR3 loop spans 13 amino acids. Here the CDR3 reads CASSLAGTGIQYF. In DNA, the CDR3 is TGTGCCAGCAGCTTGGCAGGGACAGGCATTCAGTACTTC. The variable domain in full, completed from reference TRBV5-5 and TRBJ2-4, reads DAGVTQSPTHLIKTRGQQVTLRCSPISGHKSVSWYQQVLGQGPQFIFQYYEKEERGRGNFPDRFSARQFPNYSSELNVNALLLGDSALYLCASSLAGTGIQYFGAGTRLSVL.

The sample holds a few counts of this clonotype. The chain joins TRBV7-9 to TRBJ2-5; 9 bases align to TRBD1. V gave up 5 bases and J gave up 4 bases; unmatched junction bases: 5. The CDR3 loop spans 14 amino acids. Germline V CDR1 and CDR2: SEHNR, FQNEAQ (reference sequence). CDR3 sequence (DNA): TGTGCCAGCAGCCCTCGACAGGGGGTAGAGACCCAGTACTTC. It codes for CASSPRQGVETQYF. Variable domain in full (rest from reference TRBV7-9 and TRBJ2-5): DTGVSQNPRHKITKRGQNVTFRCDPISEHNRLYWYRQTLGQGPEFLTYFQNEAQLEKSRLLSDRFSAERPKGSFSTLEIQRTEQGDSAMYLCASSPRQGVETQYFGPGTRLLVL.

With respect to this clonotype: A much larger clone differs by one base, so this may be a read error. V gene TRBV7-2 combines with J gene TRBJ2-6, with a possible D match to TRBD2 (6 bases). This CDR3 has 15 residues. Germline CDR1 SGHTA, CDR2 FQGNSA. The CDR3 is CVSSGGASGANVLTF. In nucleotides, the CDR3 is TGTGTCAGCAGCGGAGGGGCGTCTGGGGCCAACGTCCTGACTTTC.

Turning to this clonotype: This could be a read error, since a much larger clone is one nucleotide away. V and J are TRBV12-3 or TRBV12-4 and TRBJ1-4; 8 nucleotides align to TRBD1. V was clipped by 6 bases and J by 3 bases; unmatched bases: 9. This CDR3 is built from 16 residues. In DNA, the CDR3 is TGTGCCAGCAGCTGGACAGGGTGCAGCGCTAATGAAAAACTGTTTTTT. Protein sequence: CASSWTGCSANEKLFF.

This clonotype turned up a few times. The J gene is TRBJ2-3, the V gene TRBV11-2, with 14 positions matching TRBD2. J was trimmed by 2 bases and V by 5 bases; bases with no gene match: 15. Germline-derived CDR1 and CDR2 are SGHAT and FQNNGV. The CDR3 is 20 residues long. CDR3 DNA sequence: TGTGCCAGCAGCCCGAGAGGGATGACTAGCGGGAGGGTAAACACAGATACGCAGTATTTT. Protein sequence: CASSPRGMTSGRVNTDTQYF.

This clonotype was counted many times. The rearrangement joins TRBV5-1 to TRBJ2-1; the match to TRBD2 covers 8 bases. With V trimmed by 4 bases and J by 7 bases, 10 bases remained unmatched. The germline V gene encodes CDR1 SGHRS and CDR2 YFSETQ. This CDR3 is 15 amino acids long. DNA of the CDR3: TGCGCCAGCAGCGCGGGACTAGGGGGTGGGAATGAGCAGTTCTTC. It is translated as CASSAGLGGGNEQFF.

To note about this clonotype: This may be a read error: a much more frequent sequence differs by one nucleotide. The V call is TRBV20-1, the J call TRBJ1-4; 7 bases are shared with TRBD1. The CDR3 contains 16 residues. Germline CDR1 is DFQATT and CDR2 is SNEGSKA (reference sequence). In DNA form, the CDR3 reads TGCAGTGCTGGAGAATTGGCAGGGGGAACTAATGAAAAACTGTTTTTT. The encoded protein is CSAGELAGGTNEKLFF.

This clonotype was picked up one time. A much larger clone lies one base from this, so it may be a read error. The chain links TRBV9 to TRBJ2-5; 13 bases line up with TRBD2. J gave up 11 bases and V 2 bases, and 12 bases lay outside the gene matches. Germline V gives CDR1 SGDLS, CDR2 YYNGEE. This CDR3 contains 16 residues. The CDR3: CASSVTTSGGTNEQYF. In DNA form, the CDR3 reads TGTGCCAGCAGCGTCACGACTAGCGGGGGGACCAATGAGCAGTACTTC.

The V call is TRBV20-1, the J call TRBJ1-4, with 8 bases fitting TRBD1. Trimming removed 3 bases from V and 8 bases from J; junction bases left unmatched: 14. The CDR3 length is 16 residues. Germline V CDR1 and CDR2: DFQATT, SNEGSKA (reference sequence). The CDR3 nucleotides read TGCAGTGCTAGTCGGACAGGGCGGGGAAGGGTAGAAAAACTGTTTTTT. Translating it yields CSASRTGRGRVEKLFF.

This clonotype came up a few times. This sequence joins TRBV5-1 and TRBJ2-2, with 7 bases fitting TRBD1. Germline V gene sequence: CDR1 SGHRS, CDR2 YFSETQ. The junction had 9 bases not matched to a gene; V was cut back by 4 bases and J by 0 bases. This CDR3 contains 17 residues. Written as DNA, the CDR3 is TGCGCCAGCAGCGGACACAGGGGCCTCCCGAACACCGGGGAGCTGTTTTTT. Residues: CASSGHRGLPNTGELFF.

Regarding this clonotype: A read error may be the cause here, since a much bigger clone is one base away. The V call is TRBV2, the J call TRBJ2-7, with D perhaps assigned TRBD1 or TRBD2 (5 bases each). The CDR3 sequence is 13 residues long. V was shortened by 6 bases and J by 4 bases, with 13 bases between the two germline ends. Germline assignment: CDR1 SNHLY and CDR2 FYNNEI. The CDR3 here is CASRVQGDYEQYF. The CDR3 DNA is TGTGCCAGCAGGGTGCAGGGAGATTACGAGCAGTACTTC.

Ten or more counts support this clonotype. Here the CDR3 reads CASSTPQTVVGYNEQFF. The CDR3 region has the DNA TGTGCCAGCAGCACCCCTCAGACGGTGGTTGGGTACAATGAGCAGTTCTTC. The V call is TRBV4-2, the J call TRBJ2-1; D is ambiguous. CDR3 length equals 17 residues. V was shortened by 5 bases and J by 4 bases, with 21 bases between the two germline ends. Germline CDR1 is LGHNA and CDR2 is YNFKEQ.

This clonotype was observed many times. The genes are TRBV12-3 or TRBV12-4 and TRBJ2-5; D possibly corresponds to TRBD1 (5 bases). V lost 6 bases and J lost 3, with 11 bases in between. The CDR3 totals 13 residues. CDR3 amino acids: CASSIDREETQYF. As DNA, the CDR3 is TGTGCCAGCAGCATAGACAGAGAAGAGACCCAGTACTTC.

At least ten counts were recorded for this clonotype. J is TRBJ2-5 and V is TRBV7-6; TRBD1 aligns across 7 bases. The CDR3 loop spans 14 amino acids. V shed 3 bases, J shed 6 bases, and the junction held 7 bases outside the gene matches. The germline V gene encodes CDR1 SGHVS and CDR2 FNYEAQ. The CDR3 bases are TGTGCCAGCAGCTTGGAACAGGGGATTAAGACCCAGTACTTC. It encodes CASSLEQGIKTQYF.

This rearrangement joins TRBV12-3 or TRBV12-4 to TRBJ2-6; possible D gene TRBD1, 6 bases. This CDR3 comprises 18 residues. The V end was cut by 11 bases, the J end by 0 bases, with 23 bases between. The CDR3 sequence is CACGSGVLDSSGANVLTF. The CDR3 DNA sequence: TGTGCCTGCGGTTCAGGGGTCCTCGACAGCTCTGGGGCCAACGTCCTGACTTTC.

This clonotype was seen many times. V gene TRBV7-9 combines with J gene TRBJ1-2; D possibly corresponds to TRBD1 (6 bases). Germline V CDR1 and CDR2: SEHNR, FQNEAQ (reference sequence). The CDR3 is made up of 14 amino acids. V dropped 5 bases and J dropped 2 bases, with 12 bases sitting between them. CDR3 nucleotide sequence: TGTGCCAGCAGCACGACAGGTCCCAACTATGGCTACACCTTC. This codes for CASSTTGPNYGYTF.

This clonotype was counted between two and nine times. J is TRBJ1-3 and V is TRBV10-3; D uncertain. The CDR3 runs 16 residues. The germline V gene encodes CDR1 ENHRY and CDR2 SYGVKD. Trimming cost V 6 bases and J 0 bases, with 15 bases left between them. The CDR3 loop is CAISPTTPSSGNTIYF. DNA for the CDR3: TGTGCCATCAGCCCAACGACACCGAGCTCTGGAAACACCATATATTTT.

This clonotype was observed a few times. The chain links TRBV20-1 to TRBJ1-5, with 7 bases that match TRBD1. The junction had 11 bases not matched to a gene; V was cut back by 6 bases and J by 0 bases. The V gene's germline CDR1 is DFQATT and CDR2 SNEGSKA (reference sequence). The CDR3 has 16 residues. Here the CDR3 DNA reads TGCAGTGCCCAGAAGGGGACAGTTTATAGCAATCAGCCCCAGCATTTT. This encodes CSAQKGTVYSNQPQHF.

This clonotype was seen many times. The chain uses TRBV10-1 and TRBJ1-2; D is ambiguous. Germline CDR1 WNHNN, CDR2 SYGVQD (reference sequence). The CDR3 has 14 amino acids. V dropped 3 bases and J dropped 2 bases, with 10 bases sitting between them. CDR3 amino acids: CASSDGSGNYGYTF. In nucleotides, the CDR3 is TGCGCCAGCAGTGACGGATCTGGGAACTATGGCTACACCTTC.

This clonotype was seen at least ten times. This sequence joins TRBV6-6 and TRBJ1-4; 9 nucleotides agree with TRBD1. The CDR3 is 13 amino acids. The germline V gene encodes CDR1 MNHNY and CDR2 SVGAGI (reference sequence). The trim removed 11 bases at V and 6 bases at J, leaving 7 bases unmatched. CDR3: CAGSRTGDEKLFF. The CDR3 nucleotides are TGTGCCGGCTCCCGGACAGGGGATGAAAAACTGTTTTTT.

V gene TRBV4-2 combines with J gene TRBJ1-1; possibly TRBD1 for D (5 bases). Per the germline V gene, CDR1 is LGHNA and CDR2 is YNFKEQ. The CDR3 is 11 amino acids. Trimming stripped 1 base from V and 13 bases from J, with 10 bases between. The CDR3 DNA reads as TGTGCCAGCAGCCAAGGGTTTCAGGGTTTCTTT. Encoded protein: CASSQGFQGFF.

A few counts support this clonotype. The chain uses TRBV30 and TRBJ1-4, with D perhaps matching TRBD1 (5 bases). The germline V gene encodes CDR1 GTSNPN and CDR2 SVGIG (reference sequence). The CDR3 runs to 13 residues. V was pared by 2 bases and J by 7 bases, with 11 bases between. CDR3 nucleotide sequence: TGTGCCTGGAGTCGGGGGAGAAGTGAAAAACTGTTTTTT. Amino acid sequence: CAWSRGRSEKLFF. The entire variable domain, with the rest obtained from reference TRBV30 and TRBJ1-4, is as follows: SQTIHQWPATLVQPVGSPLSLECTVEGTSNPNLYWYRQAAGRGLQLLFYSVGIGQISSEVPQNLSASRPQDRQFILSSKKLLLSDSGFYLCAWSRGRSEKLFFGSGTQLSVL.

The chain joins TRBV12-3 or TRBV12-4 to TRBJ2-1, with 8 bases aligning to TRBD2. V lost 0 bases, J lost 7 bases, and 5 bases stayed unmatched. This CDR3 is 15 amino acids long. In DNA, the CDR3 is TGTGCCAGCAGTTTAGCCACGGGGGGGCAGAATGAGCAGTTCTTC. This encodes CASSLATGGQNEQFF.

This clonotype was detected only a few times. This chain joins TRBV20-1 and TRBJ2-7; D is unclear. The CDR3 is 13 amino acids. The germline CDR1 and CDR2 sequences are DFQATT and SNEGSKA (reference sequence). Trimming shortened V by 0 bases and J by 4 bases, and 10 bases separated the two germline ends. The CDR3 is CSARDFGAYEQYF. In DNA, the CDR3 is TGCAGTGCTAGAGATTTCGGCGCATACGAGCAGTACTTC.